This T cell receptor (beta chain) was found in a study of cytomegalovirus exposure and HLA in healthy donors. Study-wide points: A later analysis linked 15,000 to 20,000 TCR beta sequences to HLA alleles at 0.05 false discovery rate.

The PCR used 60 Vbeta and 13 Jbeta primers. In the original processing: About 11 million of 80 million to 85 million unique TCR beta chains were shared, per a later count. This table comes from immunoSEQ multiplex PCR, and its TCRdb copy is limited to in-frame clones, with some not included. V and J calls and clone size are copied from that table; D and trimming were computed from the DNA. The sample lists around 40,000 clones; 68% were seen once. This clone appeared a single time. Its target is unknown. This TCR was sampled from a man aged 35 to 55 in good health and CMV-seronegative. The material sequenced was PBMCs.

Here the CDR3 reads CASSKQGTNTGELFF. As DNA, the CDR3 is TGTGCCAGCAGCAAACAGGGGACGAACACCGGGGAGCTGTTTTTT. The chain uses TRBV9 and TRBJ2-2; 7 bases match TRBD1. Germline CDR1 is SGDLS and CDR2 is YYNGEE. V shed 4 bases, J shed 0 bases, and the junction held 3 bases outside the gene matches. The CDR3 length is 15 residues.